A selection of T cell receptor beta chains follows, all from one sample in a study of blood T cell repertoires in COVID-19. TCRdb's copy holds only in-frame clones and misses some; the assay was immunoSEQ multiplex PCR. The sample holds 65,000 to 85,000 clones; about four fifths are singletons and the top ten take around a sixth. What was sequenced was peripheral blood. These receptors all stem from a human donor in a cohort sampled during active COVID-19. CDR3s include the opening cysteine and the closing phenylalanine or tryptophan. A D gene is named only where the DNA matches it firmly. For some rows the clone size is stated as once, few or many, or as a class when expanded; others skip it.

abundance: NA; v_gene: TRBV5-1; d_gene: TRBD2; j_gene: TRBJ2-1; CDR3aa: CASSTLAGGYNEQFF; CDR3nt: TGCGCCAGCAGCACTCTAGCGGGCGGTTACAATGAGCAGTTCTTC
abundance: once; v_gene: TRBV7-9; d_gene: NA; j_gene: TRBJ1-2; CDR3aa: CASSLQVTVHGYTF; CDR3nt: TGTGCCAGCAGCTTACAAGTGACAGTTCATGGCTACACCTTC
abundance: NA; v_gene: TRBV28; d_gene: NA; j_gene: TRBJ1-2; CDR3aa: CASLDGGNYGYTF; CDR3nt: TGTGCCAGCTTAGACGGCGGTAACTATGGCTACACCTTC
abundance: NA; v_gene: TRBV25-1; d_gene: NA; j_gene: TRBJ1-5; CDR3aa: CASSVSGADNQPQHF; CDR3nt: TGTGCCAGCAGTGTTAGTGGGGCGGACAATCAGCCCCAGCATTTT
abundance: NA; v_gene: TRBV7-6; d_gene: NA; j_gene: TRBJ1-3; CDR3aa: CASSLTPGIHSGNTIYF; CDR3nt: TGTGCCAGCAGCTTAACGCCCGGTATTCACTCTGGAAACACCATATATTTT
abundance: NA; v_gene: TRBV7-9; d_gene: NA; j_gene: TRBJ2-5; CDR3aa: CASSLVAGWETQYF; CDR3nt: TGTGCCAGCAGCTTAGTTGCCGGGTGGGAGACCCAGTACTTC
abundance: NA; v_gene: TRBV2; d_gene: NA; j_gene: TRBJ2-3; CDR3aa: CASSGFYRAPRPLITDTQYF; CDR3nt: TGTGCCAGCAGTGGATTTTACAGGGCGCCCCGACCCCTGATTACAGATACGCAGTATTTT
abundance: NA; v_gene: TRBV19; d_gene: TRBD1; j_gene: TRBJ1-1; CDR3aa: CASSIADRGWRAFF; CDR3nt: TGTGCCAGTAGTATAGCCGACAGGGGATGGCGTGCTTTCTTT
abundance: NA; v_gene: TRBV20-1; d_gene: NA; j_gene: TRBJ2-5; CDR3aa: CSASTRDSQETQYF; CDR3nt: TGCAGTGCTAGTACCCGGGACTCCCAAGAGACCCAGTACTTC
abundance: NA; v_gene: TRBV6-4; d_gene: NA; j_gene: TRBJ1-2; CDR3aa: CASSAEGNYGYTF; CDR3nt: TGTGCCAGCAGTGCTGAGGGAAACTATGGCTACACCTTC
abundance: NA; v_gene: TRBV7-9; d_gene: NA; j_gene: TRBJ1-6; CDR3aa: CASSPRPLPDSPLHF; CDR3nt: TGTGCCAGCAGCCCCCGTCCCCTCCCGGATTCACCCCTCCACTTT
abundance: NA; v_gene: TRBV5-4; d_gene: NA; j_gene: TRBJ2-4; CDR3aa: CASSLASLDGKNIQYF; CDR3nt: TGTGCCAGCAGCTTGGCCTCACTAGACGGCAAAAACATTCAGTACTTC
abundance: NA; v_gene: TRBV6-6; d_gene: NA; j_gene: TRBJ2-5; CDR3aa: CASTPTGLPPETQYF; CDR3nt: TGTGCCAGCACCCCAACAGGACTACCCCCGGAGACCCAGTACTTC
abundance: NA; v_gene: TRBV6-1; d_gene: TRBD2; j_gene: TRBJ2-3; CDR3aa: CASSEGLAGADTQYF; CDR3nt: TGTGCCAGCAGTGAAGGTCTAGCGGGGGCAGATACGCAGTATTTT
abundance: NA; v_gene: TRBV9; d_gene: TRBD2; j_gene: TRBJ2-1; CDR3aa: CASSGSGSGYNEQFF; CDR3nt: TGTGCCAGCAGCGGGAGCGGGAGTGGCTACAATGAGCAGTTCTTC
abundance: NA; v_gene: TRBV7-9; d_gene: NA; j_gene: TRBJ2-3; CDR3aa: CASSLEGLTDTQYF; CDR3nt: TGTGCCAGCAGCTTAGAGGGGCTCACAGATACGCAGTATTTT
abundance: NA; v_gene: TRBV28; d_gene: NA; j_gene: TRBJ2-1; CDR3aa: CASSSSTRGGDEQFF; CDR3nt: TGTGCCAGCAGTTCTAGCACCCGTGGCGGCGATGAGCAGTTCTTC
abundance: NA; v_gene: TRBV7-2; d_gene: NA; j_gene: TRBJ2-5; CDR3aa: CASSLVRDSKAPYF; CDR3nt: TGTGCCAGCAGCTTAGTCCGCGACTCCAAAGCCCCGTACTTC
abundance: NA; v_gene: TRBV7-3; d_gene: NA; j_gene: TRBJ1-2; CDR3aa: CASSLTGYDGYTF; CDR3nt: TGTGCCAGCAGCCTTACAGGGTACGATGGCTACACCTTC
abundance: NA; v_gene: TRBV7-6; d_gene: NA; j_gene: TRBJ1-5; CDR3aa: CASSLEGSSNQPQHF; CDR3nt: TGTGCCAGCAGCTTAGAAGGGAGCAGCAATCAGCCCCAGCATTTT
abundance: NA; v_gene: TRBV28; d_gene: NA; j_gene: TRBJ1-1; CDR3aa: CASSLWGLTWRKNTEAFF; CDR3nt: TGTGCCAGCAGTTTATGGGGTCTGACCTGGAGGAAGAACACTGAAGCTTTCTTT
abundance: once; v_gene: TRBV7-9; d_gene: TRBD1; j_gene: TRBJ1-5; CDR3aa: CASSSDRVFNQPQHF; CDR3nt: TGTGCCAGCAGCTCCGACAGGGTTTTCAATCAGCCCCAGCATTTT
abundance: NA; v_gene: TRBV9; d_gene: NA; j_gene: TRBJ2-1; CDR3aa: CASSPYPGDNEQFF; CDR3nt: TGTGCCAGCAGCCCCTACCCAGGGGACAATGAGCAGTTCTTC
abundance: few; v_gene: TRBV2; d_gene: NA; j_gene: TRBJ1-6; CDR3aa: CASSGRDLNSPLHF; CDR3nt: TGTGCCAGCAGCGGCAGGGATTTGAATTCACCCCTCCACTTT
abundance: NA; v_gene: TRBV14; d_gene: NA; j_gene: TRBJ2-7; CDR3aa: CASSQWQTYEQYF; CDR3nt: TGTGCCAGCAGCCAATGGCAGACCTACGAGCAGTACTTC
abundance: NA; v_gene: TRBV6-5; d_gene: TRBD2; j_gene: TRBJ2-1; CDR3aa: CASKPLGGGYNEQFF; CDR3nt: TGTGCCAGCAAGCCTCTCGGGGGGGGTTACAATGAGCAGTTCTTC
abundance: NA; v_gene: TRBV4-1; d_gene: TRBD1; j_gene: TRBJ1-2; CDR3aa: CASSQEVDRGRAYGYTF; CDR3nt: TGCGCCAGCAGCCAAGAAGTAGACAGGGGGCGCGCCTATGGCTACACCTTC
abundance: few; v_gene: TRBV7-9; d_gene: NA; j_gene: TRBJ1-2; CDR3aa: CASSPSYTF; CDR3nt: TGTGCCAGCAGCCCCAGTTACACCTTC
abundance: NA; v_gene: TRBV11-3; d_gene: NA; j_gene: TRBJ2-5; CDR3aa: CASSQQGLGETQYF; CDR3nt: TGTGCCAGCAGCCAACAGGGTTTAGGAGAGACCCAGTACTTC
abundance: NA; v_gene: TRBV5-1; d_gene: NA; j_gene: TRBJ2-7; CDR3aa: CASSVVSGVYEQYF; CDR3nt: TGCGCCAGCAGCGTAGTTAGCGGAGTCTACGAGCAGTACTTC
abundance: NA; v_gene: TRBV30; d_gene: NA; j_gene: TRBJ2-1; CDR3aa: CASQGPYNEQFF; CDR3nt: TGTGCCTCCCAGGGCCCCTACAATGAGCAGTTCTTC
abundance: NA; v_gene: TRBV5-6; d_gene: TRBD1; j_gene: TRBJ1-2; CDR3aa: CASSLRQGDGYTF; CDR3nt: TGTGCCAGCAGCCTGCGACAGGGGGATGGCTACACCTTC
abundance: NA; v_gene: TRBV5-1; d_gene: NA; j_gene: TRBJ1-2; CDR3aa: CASGGENYGYTF; CDR3nt: TGCGCCAGCGGGGGGGAGAACTATGGCTACACCTTC
abundance: NA; v_gene: TRBV19; d_gene: TRBD1; j_gene: TRBJ1-6; CDR3aa: CASSIRVTGSSYNSPLHF; CDR3nt: TGTGCCAGTAGTATTAGGGTGACAGGGAGCTCCTATAATTCACCCCTCCACTTT
abundance: NA; v_gene: TRBV11-2; d_gene: TRBD2; j_gene: TRBJ2-7; CDR3aa: CASTLAGGHEQYF; CDR3nt: TGTGCCAGCACCCTAGCGGGGGGACACGAGCAGTACTTC
abundance: NA; v_gene: TRBV27; d_gene: NA; j_gene: TRBJ2-1; CDR3aa: CASSPVPPWRDNEQFF; CDR3nt: TGTGCCAGCAGCCCCGTACCCCCCTGGAGAGACAATGAGCAGTTCTTC
abundance: few; v_gene: TRBV27; d_gene: TRBD2; j_gene: TRBJ2-7; CDR3aa: CASSFKAGSYEQYF; CDR3nt: TGTGCCAGCAGTTTCAAAGCGGGGTCCTACGAGCAGTACTTC
abundance: NA; v_gene: TRBV5-1; d_gene: TRBD1; j_gene: TRBJ1-3; CDR3aa: CASSSWTGAGNTIYF; CDR3nt: TGCGCCAGCAGCTCATGGACAGGGGCTGGAAACACCATATATTTT
abundance: NA; v_gene: TRBV9; d_gene: TRBD2; j_gene: TRBJ2-3; CDR3aa: CASSASGGAQGDTQYF; CDR3nt: TGTGCCAGCAGCGCTAGCGGGGGGGCCCAAGGGGATACGCAGTATTTT
abundance: NA; v_gene: TRBV6-5; d_gene: TRBD1; j_gene: TRBJ2-7; CDR3aa: CAISQGAGYEQYF; CDR3nt: TGTGCCATATCCCAGGGGGCGGGCTACGAGCAGTACTTC
abundance: NA; v_gene: TRBV5-1; d_gene: NA; j_gene: TRBJ2-1; CDR3aa: CASSLGRGNNEQFF; CDR3nt: TGCGCCAGCAGCTTGGGTAGGGGGAACAATGAGCAGTTCTTC
abundance: NA; v_gene: TRBV6-5; d_gene: NA; j_gene: TRBJ1-1; CDR3aa: CASSSWLGGTEAFF; CDR3nt: TGTGCCAGCAGTTCTTGGCTCGGAGGGACTGAAGCTTTCTTT
abundance: NA; v_gene: TRBV2; d_gene: TRBD1; j_gene: TRBJ2-5; CDR3aa: CASSGDRGGETQYF; CDR3nt: TGTGCCAGCAGCGGTGACAGGGGGGGAGAGACCCAGTACTTC
abundance: NA; v_gene: TRBV27; d_gene: TRBD1; j_gene: TRBJ1-4; CDR3aa: CASSFLRSGTGGEKLFF; CDR3nt: TGTGCCAGCAGTTTCCTCAGATCCGGGACAGGGGGAGAAAAACTGTTTTTT
abundance: NA; v_gene: TRBV6-2/TRBV6-3; d_gene: NA; j_gene: TRBJ1-5; CDR3aa: CASSYPGFSNQPQHF; CDR3nt: TGTGCCAGCAGTTACCCAGGGTTCAGCAATCAGCCCCAGCATTTT
abundance: NA; v_gene: TRBV6-5; d_gene: TRBD1; j_gene: TRBJ2-7; CDR3aa: CASSYSGQGTYEQYF; CDR3nt: TGTGCCAGCAGTTACTCGGGACAGGGGACGTACGAGCAGTACTTC
abundance: NA; v_gene: TRBV2; d_gene: TRBD2; j_gene: TRBJ2-5; CDR3aa: CASSPGTSGRFETQYF; CDR3nt: TGTGCCAGCTCACCTGGGACTAGCGGGAGGTTTGAGACCCAGTACTTC
abundance: NA; v_gene: TRBV9; d_gene: NA; j_gene: TRBJ2-1; CDR3aa: CASSPTSPNEQFF; CDR3nt: TGTGCCAGCAGCCCCACATCACCCAATGAGCAGTTCTTC
abundance: few; v_gene: TRBV6-5; d_gene: NA; j_gene: TRBJ1-5; CDR3aa: CATRTDQYQPQHF; CDR3nt: TGTGCCACCCGGACAGATCAGTATCAGCCCCAGCATTTT
abundance: NA; v_gene: TRBV5-1; d_gene: NA; j_gene: TRBJ2-3; CDR3aa: CASSSVQENTDTQYF; CDR3nt: TGCGCCAGCAGCTCAGTACAGGAAAACACAGATACGCAGTATTTT
abundance: once; v_gene: TRBV3-1/TRBV3-2; d_gene: TRBD2; j_gene: TRBJ2-5; CDR3aa: CASSQEGGTSTQETQYF; CDR3nt: TGTGCCAGCAGCCAAGAAGGGGGGACTAGTACCCAAGAGACCCAGTACTTC
abundance: few; v_gene: TRBV6-2/TRBV6-3; d_gene: NA; j_gene: TRBJ2-3; CDR3aa: CASSYTPTTTQYF; CDR3nt: TGTGCCAGCAGTTACACCCCGACAACTACGCAGTATTTT
abundance: NA; v_gene: TRBV19; d_gene: NA; j_gene: TRBJ1-3; CDR3aa: CASTGGFGNTIYF; CDR3nt: TGTGCCAGTACAGGTGGTTTTGGAAACACCATATATTTT
abundance: NA; v_gene: TRBV6-5; d_gene: TRBD1; j_gene: TRBJ1-2; CDR3aa: CASSAGTESYGYTF; CDR3nt: TGTGCCAGCAGCGCCGGGACAGAGTCCTATGGCTACACCTTC
abundance: once; v_gene: TRBV4-3; d_gene: NA; j_gene: TRBJ2-3; CDR3aa: CASSQDGIAQYF; CDR3nt: TGCGCCAGCAGCCAAGACGGTATAGCGCAGTATTTT